The 2 T cell receptor beta chains reported below all come from one sample, sequenced in a study of blood T cell repertoires in COVID-19. Assay: immunoSEQ multiplex PCR; the TCRdb copy retains only in-frame clones and omits some. This sample has about 150,000 clones, with around four fifths found just once. Sequencing was carried out using peripheral blood. These TCRs come from a human donor in a cohort sampled during active COVID-19.

The CDR3 loop reads CASSLAGQTNEKLFF. The CDR3, as DNA: TGCGCCAGCAGCTTGGCGGGACAGACTAATGAAAAACTGTTTTTT. The chain carries TRBV5-1 and TRBJ1-4; 7 bases are a match to TRBD1. This CDR3 contains 15 residues. Germline values: CDR1 SGHRS, CDR2 YFSETQ. The V and J ends lost 0 bases and 2 bases, in that order; junction bases with no gene match: 1.

The table lists this clone with a count of one. Distinct nucleotide sequences in the sample also encode this CDR3. This chain links TRBV7-2 with TRBJ2-7; tentative D call: TRBD1 (5 bases). V was clipped by 5 bases and J by 0 bases, with 8 bases between them. The length of the CDR3 is 13 residues. Germline CDR1 reads SGHTA; CDR2 reads FQGNSA. The CDR3 sequence is CASSDTGSYEQYF. For the CDR3, the DNA is TGTGCCAGCAGCGATACAGGCTCCTACGAGCAGTACTTC.